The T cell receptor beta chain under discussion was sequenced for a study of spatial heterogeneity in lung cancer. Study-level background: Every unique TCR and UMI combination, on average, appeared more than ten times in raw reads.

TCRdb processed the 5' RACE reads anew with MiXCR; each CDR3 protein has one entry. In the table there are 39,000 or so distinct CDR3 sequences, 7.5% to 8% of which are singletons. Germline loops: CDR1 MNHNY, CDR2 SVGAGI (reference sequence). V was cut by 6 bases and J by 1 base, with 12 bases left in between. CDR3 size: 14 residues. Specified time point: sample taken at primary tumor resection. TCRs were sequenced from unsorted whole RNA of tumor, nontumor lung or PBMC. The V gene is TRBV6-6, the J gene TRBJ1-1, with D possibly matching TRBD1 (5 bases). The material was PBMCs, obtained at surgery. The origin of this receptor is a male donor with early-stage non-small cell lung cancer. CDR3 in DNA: TGTGCCAGCAGCCGCCGGGACCAGAACACTGAAGCTTTCTTT. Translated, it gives CASSRRDQNTEAFF.